The entry below gives a single T cell receptor beta chain sequence along with its context. Its antigen remains unknown. This sample was taken from a study of cytomegalovirus exposure and HLA in healthy donors. PCR amplification relied on 60 Vbeta primers (plus 13 Jbeta primers). Produced via immunoSEQ multiplex PCR; TCRdb's table is partial and in-frame only. Here the sample spans more than 100,000 clones, about 82% being singletons. The CDR3 totals 15 residues. Germline lookup yields CDR1 SGHTA and CDR2 FQGTGA. Study results and limitations: In a later analysis, a genetic analysis reported fewer productive-TCR N-insertions in an Asian-associated ancestry cluster than the cohort average.

The TCR sequence derives from a female donor in good health and CMV-seropositive. Source material: PBMCs. The chain recombines TRBV7-3 with TRBJ2-5, with 9 bases matching TRBD2. The DNA matches TRBJ2-7 better at its end, which makes the J call doubtful. The CDR3 bases are TGTGCCAGCAGCTTAGCGGGGGGGCCTTCCTACGAGCAGTACTTC. It codes for CASSLAGGPSYEQYF.